This T cell receptor beta chain comes out of a study of Tregs in tolerant kidney transplant recipients. Profiled with immunoSEQ multiplex PCR; TCRdb holds only in-frame clones, not every one. The top ten hold about a tenth of the sample, which has 50,000 to 85,000 clones, 80% to 95% seen once. The germline V and J ends were trimmed by 4 bases and 11 bases, with 14 bases remaining between them. Germline CDR1 is SGHNT and CDR2 is YENEEA. This CDR3 has 12 amino acids. The source is a human donor who received a combined kidney and bone marrow transplant. Sequenced here: CD8+ T cells from blood, sampled before the transplant. The chain combines TRBV11-3 with TRBJ1-1; no clear D gene. CDR3 DNA: TGTGCCAGCAGCTACCGGCGGGGTACGGCTTTCTTT. It yields the protein CASSYRRGTAFF.